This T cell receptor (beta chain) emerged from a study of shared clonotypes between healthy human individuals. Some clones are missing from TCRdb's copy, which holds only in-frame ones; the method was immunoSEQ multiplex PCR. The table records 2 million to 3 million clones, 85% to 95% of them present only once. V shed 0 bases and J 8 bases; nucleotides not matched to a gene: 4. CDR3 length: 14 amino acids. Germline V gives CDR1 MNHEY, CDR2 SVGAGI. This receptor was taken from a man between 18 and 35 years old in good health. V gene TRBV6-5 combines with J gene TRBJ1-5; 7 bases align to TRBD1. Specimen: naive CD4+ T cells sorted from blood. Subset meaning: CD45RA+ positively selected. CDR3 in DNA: TGTGCCAGCAGTTACTCCAGGGACAGTAAGCCCCAGCATTTT. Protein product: CASSYSRDSKPQHF.